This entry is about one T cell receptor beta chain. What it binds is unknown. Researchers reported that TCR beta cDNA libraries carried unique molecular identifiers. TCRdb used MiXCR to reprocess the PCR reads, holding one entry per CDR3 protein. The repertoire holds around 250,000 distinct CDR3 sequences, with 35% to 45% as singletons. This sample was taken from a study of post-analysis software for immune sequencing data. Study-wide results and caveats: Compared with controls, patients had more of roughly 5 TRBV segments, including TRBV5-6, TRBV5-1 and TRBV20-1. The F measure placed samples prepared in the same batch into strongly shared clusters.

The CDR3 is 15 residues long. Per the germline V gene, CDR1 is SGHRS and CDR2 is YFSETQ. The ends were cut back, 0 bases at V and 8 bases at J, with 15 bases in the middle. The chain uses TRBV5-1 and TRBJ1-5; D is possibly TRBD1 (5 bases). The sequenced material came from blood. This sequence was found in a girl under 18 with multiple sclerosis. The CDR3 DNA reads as TGCGCCAGCAGCTTGGGTCGCCCGGGGCGAGAGCCCCAGCATTTT. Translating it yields CASSLGRPGREPQHF.